This is a list of T cell receptor beta chains from one sample in a study of cytomegalovirus exposure and HLA in healthy donors. Data came from immunoSEQ multiplex PCR; TCRdb stores just in-frame clones and leaves some out. This specimen shows about 140,000 clones; the ten leading clones hold 2% to 2.5%. The sample was PBMCs. The receptors shown here come from a woman aged 18-29 years in good health and CMV-seronegative. CDR3s include the opening cysteine and the closing phenylalanine or tryptophan. A D gene is named only where the DNA matches it firmly. Size values are once, few and many counts, or a class for expanded clones, and some rows have none.

clone_size d_call j_call v_call cdr3_aa cdr3_nt
- TRBD1 TRBJ2-2 TRBV18 CASSLGTANTGELFF TGTGCCAGCTCGTTGGGGACAGCGAACACCGGGGAGCTGTTTTTT
- TRBD2 TRBJ2-3 TRBV5-4 CASSTMTSGVTDTQYF TGTGCCAGCAGCACAATGACTAGCGGGGTTACAGATACGCAGTATTTT
- - TRBJ2-3 TRBV9 CASSVRLSTDTQYF TGTGCCAGCAGCGTCAGGCTCTCCACAGATACGCAGTATTTT
- TRBD2 TRBJ2-1 TRBV10-3 CAIRELAGGVEQFF TGTGCCATCAGGGAGCTAGCGGGTGGAGTTGAGCAGTTCTTC
- - TRBJ1-1 TRBV11-3 CASSWSGTNTEAFF TGTGCCAGCAGCTGGTCCGGGACAAACACTGAAGCTTTCTTT
- TRBD2 TRBJ2-2 TRBV29-1 CSVDGLAGSGELFF TGCAGCGTTGACGGGCTAGCGGGTTCCGGGGAGCTGTTTTTT
- TRBD2 TRBJ2-1 TRBV5-6 CASSLSGTSYNEQFF TGTGCCAGCAGCTTGAGCGGGACGTCCTACAATGAGCAGTTCTTC
- - TRBJ2-7 TRBV4-1 CASSQGTDYEQYF TGCGCCAGCAGCCAAGGGACAGACTACGAGCAGTACTTC
- - TRBJ2-1 TRBV7-9 CASSLSTGEYNEQFF TGTGCCAGCAGCTTATCGACAGGAGAGTACAATGAGCAGTTCTTC
- TRBD1 TRBJ2-1 TRBV19 CASSSGQATSYNEQFF TGTGCCAGTAGTAGCGGACAGGCTACCTCCTACAATGAGCAGTTCTTC
medium-sized TRBD2 TRBJ2-3 TRBV10-1 CASSANLAGVGDTQYF TGCGCCAGCAGCGCTAACCTAGCGGGAGTTGGAGATACGCAGTATTTT
- TRBD1 TRBJ1-2 TRBV7-6 CASSQHGQGGGGGYTF TGTGCCAGCAGCCAGCACGGACAGGGGGGCGGTGGCGGCTACACCTTC
- TRBD2 TRBJ2-5 TRBV5-1 CASSQAGLLETQYF TGCGCCAGCAGTCAAGCGGGATTGCTGGAGACCCAGTACTTC
- TRBD1 TRBJ1-1 TRBV19 CASSIWGQGNTEAFF TGTGCCAGTAGTATCTGGGGACAGGGGAACACTGAAGCTTTCTTT
- - TRBJ1-2 TRBV20-1 CSARILGYTF TGCAGTGCTAGAATTCTGGGCTACACCTTC
- - TRBJ2-3 TRBV18 CASSSSLASWDTVDTQYF TGTGCCAGCTCATCTAGTCTGGCCAGTTGGGACACGGTAGATACGCAGTATTTT
- TRBD1 TRBJ2-3 TRBV7-3 CASSLYGQGTDTQYF TGTGCCAGCAGCTTATATGGACAGGGCACAGATACGCAGTATTTT
- - TRBJ1-1 TRBV27 CASSSLSTGNTEAFF TGTGCCAGCAGTTCCCTCTCCACAGGGAACACTGAAGCTTTCTTT
- - TRBJ2-7 TRBV7-2 CASSLGIRGSYEQYF TGTGCCAGCAGCTTGGGAATTCGGGGCTCCTACGAGCAGTACTTC
- - TRBJ1-1 TRBV18 CASSATNTEAFF TGTGCCAGCTCAGCGACAAACACTGAAGCTTTCTTT
- TRBD2 TRBJ2-1 TRBV18 CASSPSFSGVNNEQFF TGTGCCAGCTCACCTTCCTTTAGCGGGGTTAACAATGAGCAGTTCTTC
- - TRBJ1-2 TRBV5-6 CASSPVPSNYGYTF TGTGCCAGCAGCCCGGTACCTTCTAACTATGGCTACACCTTC
- TRBD2 TRBJ2-7 TRBV5-1 CASSLSPSGDYEQYF TGCGCCAGCAGCTTGTCCCCTAGCGGAGACTACGAGCAGTACTTC
- - TRBJ2-2 TRBV28 CATSRGGGNTGELFF TGTGCCACCTCTAGGGGGGGAGGGAACACCGGGGAGCTGTTTTTT
- TRBD2 TRBJ2-3 TRBV19 CASSRRGLAGADTQYF TGTGCCAGTAGCCGACGGGGACTAGCGGGAGCAGATACGCAGTATTTT
- TRBD2 TRBJ2-3 TRBV6-5 CASSGTSGPTDTQYF TGTGCCAGCAGCGGGACTAGCGGACCCACAGATACGCAGTATTTT
- - TRBJ1-2 TRBV28 CASSSSPRDYGYTF TGTGCCAGCAGTTCCTCACCGCGTGACTATGGCTACACCTTC
- TRBD2 TRBJ2-3 TRBV6-5 CASSYTSGRLDTQYF TGTGCCAGCAGTTATACTAGCGGGAGATTAGATACGCAGTATTTT
- TRBD1 TRBJ2-7 TRBV18 CASSPRTGSTYEQYF TGTGCCAGCTCACCCCGGACAGGGAGTACCTACGAGCAGTACTTC
- - TRBJ2-6 TRBV11-3 CASSLGTGANVLTF TGTGCCAGCAGCCTAGGTACTGGGGCCAACGTCCTGACTTTC
- - TRBJ1-6 TRBV25-1 CASSEPQGGSPLHF TGTGCCAGCAGTGAACCGCAGGGTGGCTCACCCCTCCACTTT
- - TRBJ2-7 TRBV5-1 CASSSENQGIYEQYF TGCGCCAGCAGCTCTGAAAATCAGGGGATCTACGAGCAGTACTTC
- - TRBJ1-1 TRBV4-2 CASSQDWEGNAEAFF TGTGCCAGCAGCCAAGATTGGGAGGGGAATGCTGAAGCTTTCTTT
- - TRBJ2-1 TRBV11-3 CASSQTREAYNEQFF TGTGCCAGCAGCCAAACTAGAGAGGCCTACAATGAGCAGTTCTTC
- TRBD2 TRBJ2-3 TRBV19 CASSIGLAEDTQYF TGTGCCAGTAGTATTGGACTAGCGGAAGATACGCAGTATTTT
- - TRBJ2-1 TRBV30 CACGRGNEQFF TGTGCCTGCGGGAGAGGGAATGAGCAGTTCTTC
- - TRBJ2-7 TRBV21-1 CASSKPGLAGEYEQYF TGTGCCAGCAGCAAACCAGGGCTAGCGGGAGAGTACGAGCAGTACTTC
- TRBD2 TRBJ2-3 TRBV5-1 CASSLGPSGSGDTQYF TGCGCCAGCAGCTTGGGGCCTAGCGGGAGTGGAGATACGCAGTATTTT
- TRBD1 TRBJ1-5 TRBV6-6 CASSYEPGQGKVPQHF TGTGCCAGCAGTTACGAACCGGGACAGGGTAAAGTACCCCAGCATTTT
- TRBD2 TRBJ2-3 TRBV29-1 CSVVAGETTSTDTQYF TGCAGCGTTGTAGCGGGAGAGACCACTAGCACAGATACGCAGTATTTT
- - TRBJ1-2 TRBV5-1 CASSLGQLYGYTF TGCGCCAGCAGCTTGGGACAGCTCTATGGCTACACCTTC